These T cell receptor beta chains were read from a single sample in a study of blood T cells in healthy people across ages. TCRdb redid the calling of the 5' RACE reads with MiXCR, one entry per CDR3 protein. The table shows approximately 800,000 distinct CDR3 sequences, with 58% occurring only once. The sample consisted of blood. The receptors here all came from a man aged 30 to 45 in good health. Both conserved end residues are part of each CDR3. The D gene is left open where the match is weak. Some rows mark clone size as missing; the rest say once, few, many or name a class of expanded clone.

clone_size	d_call	v_call	cdr3_length	j_call	cdr3_nt	cdr3_aa
-	-	TRBV6-2/TRBV6-3	14	TRBJ1-2	TGTGCCGTACGGAGGGCGTGGTCCAGTATTGGCTACACCTTC	CAVRRAWSSIGYTF
few	-	TRBV24-1	14	TRBJ2-1	TGTGCCACCAGTGATCCTTCGGGGAAATTGGAGCAGTTCTTC	CATSDPSGKLEQFF
few	TRBD2	TRBV4-3	15	TRBJ2-1	TGCGCCAGCAGTTTTAGCGGGACTATTCGTAATGAGCAGTTCTTC	CASSFSGTIRNEQFF
-	-	TRBV3-1	14	TRBJ2-1	TGTGCCAGCAGCCTAGGACAGACCTACAATGAGCAGTTCTTC	CASSLGQTYNEQFF
-	-	TRBV12-3/TRBV12-4	18	TRBJ2-1	TGTGCCAGCAGTCCTACCCCCGGTCAGGGCTCATTTTACAATGAGCAGTTCTTC	CASSPTPGQGSFYNEQFF
-	-	TRBV9	13	TRBJ2-1	TGTGCCAGCAGGGGGGGCAGAGAGAATGAGCAGTTCTTC	CASRGGRENEQFF
-	TRBD1	TRBV20-1	13	TRBJ2-7	TGCAGTGCTACGGCAGGGGGAAAATACGAGCAGTACTTC	CSATAGGKYEQYF
-	TRBD1	TRBV12-3/TRBV12-4	15	TRBJ1-5	TGTGCCAGCGGCCCTTCCGGGACAGCGAATCAGCCCCAGCATTTT	CASGPSGTANQPQHF
-	TRBD2	TRBV20-1	16	TRBJ2-5	TGCAGTGCGACCCGTCGACCAGCGGGAATCCAAGAGACCCAGTACTTC	CSATRRPAGIQETQYF
once	TRBD2	TRBV7-2	18	TRBJ2-1	TGTGCCAGCCGACGACTAGCGGGAGGGGGCAGCTCCTACAATGAGCAGTTCTTC	CASRRLAGGGSSYNEQFF
few	-	TRBV29-1	13	TRBJ1-2	TGCAGCGTTGGCTCGGTTCGAGGGGATGGCTACACCTTC	CSVGSVRGDGYTF
-	-	TRBV7-9	14	TRBJ2-3	TGTGCCAGCAGCCTGGGGGCTCCGTGGGATACGCAGTATTTT	CASSLGAPWDTQYF
many	-	TRBV13	12	TRBJ1-1	TGTGCCAGCAGCTTTTTGAACACTGAAGCTTTCTTT	CASSFLNTEAFF
-	-	TRBV11-2	14	TRBJ2-3	TGTGCCAGCAGCTCCCCACAGCTGACAGATACGCAGTATTTT	CASSSPQLTDTQYF
-	-	TRBV12-3/TRBV12-4	13	TRBJ1-2	TGTGCCAGCACCCTGGGACTTTACAGCGGCTACACCTTC	CASTLGLYSGYTF
-	TRBD1	TRBV5-6	14	TRBJ2-7	TGTGCCAGCAGCCCCACAGGGGTTGACTACGAGCAGTACTTC	CASSPTGVDYEQYF
-	-	TRBV20-1	14	TRBJ1-2	TGCAGTGCTAGTAGTGGGATGGGAGACTATGGCTACACCTTC	CSASSGMGDYGYTF
-	TRBD1	TRBV6-1	13	TRBJ1-2	TGTGCCAGCACGACAGGGGAAAACTATGGCTACACCTTC	CASTTGENYGYTF
-	TRBD1	TRBV20-1	13	TRBJ1-4	TGCAGTGCGAGGGACAGGGAGGGGGAAAAACTGTTTTTT	CSARDREGEKLFF
-	-	TRBV7-6	14	TRBJ2-1	TGTGCCAGCAGCTTAGAAGTGGGGGCCTACGAGCAGTTCTTC	CASSLEVGAYEQFF
once	-	TRBV6-6	14	TRBJ2-7	TGTGCCAGCAGTTACCTGCTTCATACCTACGAGCAGTACTTC	CASSYLLHTYEQYF
-	-	TRBV20-1	14	TRBJ2-7	TGCAGTGCAACCAACCCCGCGGGCCTTGGCGAGCAGTACTTC	CSATNPAGLGEQYF
many	-	TRBV29-1	12	TRBJ2-3	TGCAGCGTTGATCGGGGCACAGATACGCAGTATTTT	CSVDRGTDTQYF
few	-	TRBV7-2	16	TRBJ2-4	TGTGCCAGCAGCTCCGGACAGACAAGTCTCGCAAACATTCAGTACTTC	CASSSGQTSLANIQYF